This T cell receptor (beta chain) was captured by sequencing in a study of T cells in Graves' hyperthyroidism and ophthalmopathy. This clonotype was counted a few times. RNA transcripts provided the source from which TCR beta CDR3 regions were amplified. In the first-round RT-PCR of the TCR CDR3, the HTBI primer set was used. TCRdb re-derived calls from the multiplex PCR reads in MiXCR, one entry per CDR3 protein. The sample lists some 460,000 distinct CDR3 sequences; 15% to 19% were seen once. The ends lost 8 bases at V and 5 bases at J; junction bases unmatched: 6. CDR1 is MNHEY, CDR2 SVGEGT, per germline. The CDR3 has 14 residues. PBMCs were obtained from over 8.5 ml fresh peripheral blood.

The rearrangement joins TRBV6-2 or TRBV6-3 to TRBJ1-6; 7 bases agree with TRBD1. Sequences were obtained from blood. The clonotype comes from a woman between 18 and 29 years old with Graves' hyperthyroidism. Here the CDR3 reads CASGQGVNNSPLHF. In DNA, the CDR3 is TGTGCCAGCGGGCAGGGGGTGAATAATTCACCCCTCCACTTT.